These 4 T cell receptor beta chains originate from one sample sequenced in a study of immune evolution from preneoplasia to lung adenocarcinoma (dated by TCRdb to about 2021). The library was made by the immunoSEQ multiplex PCR assay. TCRdb took over this immuneACCESS table, retaining in-frame rearrangements with V and J assigned. Such tables are incomplete; in checked studies, under half of the missing clones stem from an unresolved V gene, and the remainder is unexplained. The sample yields about 11,000 clones; 86% were counted once. Together, the top ten hold approximately 3.5% of the sample. The specimen sequenced was FFPE invasive lung adenocarcinoma tissue. In light of the paper, this sample's cell subset or site label describes: frankly invasive lung adenocarcinoma (ADC). These receptors originate from a person aged 70 to 80 with invasive lung adenocarcinoma.

This rearrangement joins TRBV30 to TRBJ1-3; no firm D call. V was cut by 2 bases and J by 0 bases, with 11 bases left in between. The CDR3 runs to 15 residues. Germline-derived CDR1 and CDR2 are GTSNPN and SVGIG (reference sequence). This chain's CDR3 is CAWSWLRSSGNTIYF. The CDR3, as DNA: TGTGCCTGGAGTTGGCTGAGGAGCTCTGGAAACACCATATATTTT.

The rearrangement joins TRBV5-8 to TRBJ2-5; tentative D call: TRBD2 (6 bases). V lost 0 bases to trimming and J lost 5 bases, with 14 bases between them. The germline gives CDR1 SGHTS, CDR2 YDEGEE. The CDR3 consists of 15 residues. The CDR3 is CASSLVAAGGETQYF. DNA for the CDR3: TGTGCCAGCAGCTTGGTCGCGGCAGGAGGGGAGACCCAGTACTTC.

This clone turned up a few times. The rearrangement uses TRBV2 and TRBJ1-1; a possible D gene is TRBD1 (6 bases). Germline-derived CDR1 and CDR2 are SNHLY and FYNNEI. This CDR3 is built from 12 residues. V dropped 5 bases and J dropped 3 bases, with 7 bases sitting between them. Here the CDR3 DNA reads TGTGCCAGCAGTTACAGGGACACTGAAGCTTTCTTT. It yields the protein CASSYRDTEAFF.

The V gene is TRBV6-1, the J gene TRBJ2-5; D remains ambiguous. Deletions cut 3 bases from V and 5 bases from J, with 13 bases between. There are 14 residues in the CDR3. Looked up from germline, CDR1 is MNHNS and CDR2 is SASEGT. CDR3: CASSDPTGRETQYF. Here the CDR3 DNA reads TGTGCCAGCAGTGATCCGACCGGTAGGGAGACCCAGTACTTC.